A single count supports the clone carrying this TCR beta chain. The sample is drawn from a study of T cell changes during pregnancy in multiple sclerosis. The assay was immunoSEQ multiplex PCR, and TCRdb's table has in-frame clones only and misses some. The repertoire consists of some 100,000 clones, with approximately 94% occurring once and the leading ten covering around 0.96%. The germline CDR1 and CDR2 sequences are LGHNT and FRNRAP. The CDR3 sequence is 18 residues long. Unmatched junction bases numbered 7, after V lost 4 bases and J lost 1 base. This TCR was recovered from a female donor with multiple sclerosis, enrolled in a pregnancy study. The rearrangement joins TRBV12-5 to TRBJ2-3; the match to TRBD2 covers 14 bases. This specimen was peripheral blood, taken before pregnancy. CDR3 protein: CASGYEGLAGERTDTQYF. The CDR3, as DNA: TGTGCTAGTGGTTACGAGGGACTAGCGGGAGAACGCACAGATACGCAGTATTTT.